The source of this T cell receptor (beta chain) is a study of blood T cell repertoires in COVID-19. Original analysis: From reference gene primer amplification, estimates of nucleated cell counts were derived. Some clones are missing from TCRdb's copy, which holds only in-frame ones; the method was immunoSEQ multiplex PCR. The V and J calls and the clone size are those of that table, but D and trimming were determined from the DNA. The sample has approximately 280,000 clones, over 75% seen once. A few counts support this clone. The junction had 7 bases not matched to a gene; V was cut back by 1 base and J by 7 bases. Germline V lookup: CDR1 MGHRA, CDR2 YSYEKL. The CDR3 has 16 amino acids.

The TCR was taken from a man aged 18 to 29 with active or convalescent COVID-19. The J gene is TRBJ1-4, the V gene TRBV4-1, with 9 positions matching TRBD1. Sequenced: peripheral blood. The CDR3 here is CASSQGTGASSEKLFF. The CDR3 region has the DNA TGCGCCAGCAGCCAAGGGACAGGGGCTTCAAGTGAAAAACTGTTTTTT.